A single sample is the source of the 2 T cell receptor beta chains below, sequenced in a study of OX40 agonist ivuxolimab in advanced cancers. The library was prepared using the immunoSEQ multiplex PCR assay. In TCRdb, the immuneACCESS table is reduced to in-frame sequences with V and J assigned. These tables do not hold every clone; where another copy was compared, an unresolved V gene accounts for under half, and the others remain unexplained. The sample records tens of thousands of clones, under 90% of which are singletons. Roughly 1.7% of the sample is taken by the ten largest. Sequenced material: CD4+ or CD8+ T cells sorted from blood, taken in a trial of the OX40 agonist ivuxolimab. The receptors derive from an adult with an advanced solid tumor such as melanoma, head and neck, liver or kidney cancer.

The rearrangement uses TRBV5-4 and TRBJ2-2; D is undetermined. This CDR3 spans 12 amino acids. Germline-derived CDR1 and CDR2 are SGHNT and YYREEE (reference sequence). V was pared by 4 bases and J by 8 bases, with 9 bases between. The CDR3 DNA is TGTGCCAGCAGCCGGAGTCGAGGGGAGCTGTTTTTT. It yields the protein CASSRSRGELFF.

The chain combines TRBV28 with TRBJ2-1, with 8 bases that match TRBD2. Looked up from germline, CDR1 is MDHEN and CDR2 is SYDVKM. J was trimmed by 3 bases and V by 5 bases; bases with no gene match: 12. CDR3 length equals 17 residues. The CDR3 reads CASSPPPGGGYYNEQFF. In DNA form, the CDR3 reads TGTGCCAGCAGTCCACCGCCGGGCGGGGGGTACTACAATGAGCAGTTCTTC.